The source of this T cell receptor (beta chain) is a study of blood T cell repertoires in COVID-19. About the research overall: T cells, B-cell-depleted T cells, or PBMCs supplied cDNA or gDNA.

CDR3 length: 11 amino acids. In germline, CDR1 is WSHSY, CDR2 SAAADI. V was pared by 9 bases and J by 8 bases, with 12 bases between. In the source study's methods: By means of reference gene primer amplification, nucleated cell counts were estimated. Produced via immunoSEQ multiplex PCR; TCRdb's table is partial and in-frame only. V, J and clone size are those of that table, while D and trimming were read from the DNA. This sample has roughly 60,000 clones; approximately 82% occur once, and the top ten carry 3.5%. This rearrangement joins TRBV10-2 to TRBJ2-3; D is perhaps TRBD2 (5 bases). This TCR was recovered from a man aged 60 to 69 with acute or convalescent COVID-19. The material sequenced was peripheral blood. DNA of the CDR3: TGCGCCAGTCTTCTAGCCGGTACGCAGTATTTT. Protein: CASLLAGTQYF.